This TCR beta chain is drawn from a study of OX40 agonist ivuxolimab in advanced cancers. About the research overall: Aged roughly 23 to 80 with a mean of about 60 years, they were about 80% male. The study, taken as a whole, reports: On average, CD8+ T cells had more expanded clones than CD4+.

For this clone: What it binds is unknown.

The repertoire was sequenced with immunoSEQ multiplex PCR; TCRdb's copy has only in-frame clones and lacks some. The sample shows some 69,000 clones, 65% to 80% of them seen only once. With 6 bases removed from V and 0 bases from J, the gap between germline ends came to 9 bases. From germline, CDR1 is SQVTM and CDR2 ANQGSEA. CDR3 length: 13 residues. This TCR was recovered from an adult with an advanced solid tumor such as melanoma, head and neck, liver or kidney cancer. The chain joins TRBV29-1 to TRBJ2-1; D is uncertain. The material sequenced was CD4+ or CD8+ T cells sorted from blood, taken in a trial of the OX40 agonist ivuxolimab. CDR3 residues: CSVGTPSYNEQFF. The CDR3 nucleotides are TGCAGCGTCGGAACGCCCTCCTACAATGAGCAGTTCTTC.